A single sample gave rise to the 31 T cell receptor beta chains below, sequenced in a study of T cell responses to AZD1222 COVID-19 vaccine. Sequencing was performed with immunoSEQ multiplex PCR; in TCRdb, only in-frame clones are kept and a portion is missing. This sample has around 120,000 clones; 70% to 90% occur once, and the top ten carry about 1.5%. This material consisted of peripheral blood, taken on day 0 of AZD1222 vaccination. The receptors here all came from an adult in good health.

The genes are TRBV7-9 and TRBJ2-1; 7 bases are a match to TRBD1. The germline V gene encodes CDR1 SEHNR and CDR2 FQNEAQ (reference sequence). V shed 1 base and J 8 bases; nucleotides not matched to a gene: 5. The CDR3 consists of 14 residues. Written as DNA, the CDR3 is TGTGCCAGCAGCTTAGAGACAGGGCGTTATGAGCAGTTCTTC. It encodes CASSLETGRYEQFF.

The chain couples TRBV24-1 to TRBJ2-1; 16 bases line up with TRBD2. Germline loops: CDR1 KGHDR, CDR2 SFDVKD. The CDR3 loop spans 19 amino acids. V shed 7 bases, J shed 4 bases, and the junction held 12 bases outside the gene matches. DNA for the CDR3: TGTGCCACCAGATCGGGACTAGCGGGAGGGCGGAGGACATACAATGAGCAGTTCTTC. It yields the protein CATRSGLAGGRRTYNEQFF.

The V gene is TRBV6-5, the J gene TRBJ2-7; 9 bases line up with TRBD1. Trimming cost V 7 bases and J 5 bases; bases outside gene matches: 12. The V gene's germline CDR1 is MNHEY and CDR2 SVGAGI. The CDR3 runs to 15 residues. CDR3: CASIPAGTGFDEQYF. The CDR3 DNA follows: TGTGCCAGCATCCCCGCCGGGACAGGGTTTGACGAGCAGTACTTC.

The chain employs TRBV14 and TRBJ1-1; a possible D gene is TRBD1 (5 bases). Per the germline V gene, CDR1 is SGHDN and CDR2 is FVKESK. The V and J ends lost 8 bases and 1 base respectively, with 14 bases between them. The CDR3 loop spans 14 amino acids. In DNA form, the CDR3 reads TGTGCCAGCGGCCTCGGTGGGGCGAACACTGAAGCTTTCTTT. Protein sequence: CASGLGGANTEAFF.

This clone was counted a few times. The CDR3 region has the DNA TGTGCCAGCACCTCGACTAGCGGGGGGTACAATGAGCAGTTCTTC. Translated: CASTSTSGGYNEQFF. The V call is TRBV6-4, the J call TRBJ2-1, with TRBD2 identical over 13 bases. V dropped 7 bases and J dropped 4; count of bases not matched to a gene: 4. The CDR3 has 15 residues. Germline CDR1 and CDR2: MRHNA and SNTAGT.

This clone came up once. The rearrangement uses TRBV5-4 and TRBJ1-2; 7 nucleotides agree with TRBD1. Germline trimming cut 3 bases from V and 4 bases from J; bases unmatched to any gene: 9. The CDR3 extends over 15 amino acids. The germline gives CDR1 SGHNT, CDR2 YYREEE (reference sequence). DNA for the CDR3: TGTGCCAGCAGCTCCAACCAGGGGGTGGGCTATGGCTACACCTTC. Translating it yields CASSSNQGVGYGYTF.

J is TRBJ2-3 and V is TRBV19; D gene ambiguous. This CDR3 region has 14 residues. In germline, CDR1 is LNHDA, CDR2 SQIVND (reference sequence). V dropped 3 bases and J dropped 6 bases, with 13 bases sitting between them. DNA for the CDR3: TGTGCCAGTAGTATCACGGTGTCCCCGGATACGCAGTATTTT. It is translated as CASSITVSPDTQYF.

The chain couples TRBV5-1 to TRBJ1-1; the D is unclear. The V gene lost 4 bases and the J gene lost 1 base, with 11 bases spanning the gap. Germline V lookup: CDR1 SGHRS, CDR2 YFSETQ. This CDR3 has 14 residues. CDR3 sequence: CASSHGVGNTEAFF. Written as DNA, the CDR3 is TGCGCCAGCAGCCATGGGGTAGGGAACACTGAAGCTTTCTTT.

The chain joins TRBV6-5 to TRBJ2-1, with D possibly being TRBD1 or TRBD2 (5 bases each). V was shortened by 6 bases and J by 9 bases, with 18 bases between the two germline ends. The germline gives CDR1 MNHEY, CDR2 SVGAGI. This CDR3 comprises 14 residues. CDR3 in amino acids: CASSQGIGALEQFF. DNA for the CDR3: TGTGCCAGCAGCCAGGGTATCGGGGCCCTTGAGCAGTTCTTC.

This chain uses TRBV30 with TRBJ2-2, with 14 bases that match TRBD2. Germline V gives CDR1 GTSNPN, CDR2 SVGIG (reference sequence). Unmatched junction bases numbered 13, after V lost 8 bases and J lost 5 bases. The length of the CDR3 is 17 residues. The CDR3 reads CAGNTGLAGVGTGELFF. CDR3 bases: TGTGCCGGAAACACGGGACTAGCGGGAGTAGGGACCGGGGAGCTGTTTTTT. Based on the CDR3 plus reference TRBV30 and TRBJ2-2, the full variable domain is SQTIHQWPATLVQPVGSPLSLECTVEGTSNPNLYWYRQAAGRGLQLLFYSVGIGQISSEVPQNLSASRPQDRQFILSSKKLLLSDSGFYLCAGNTGLAGVGTGELFFGEGSRLTVL.

This clone was found a few times. The rearrangement links TRBV20-1 to TRBJ1-5; possibly TRBD1 for D (5 bases). Looked up from germline, CDR1 is DFQATT and CDR2 is SNEGSKA (reference sequence). The CDR3 spans 15 residues. Between the trimmed V and J ends, which lost 3 bases and 1 base, there was a span of 13 bases. CDR3 sequence (DNA): TGCAGTGCTAGTGTTCCTGGGACCAGCAATCAGCCCCAGCATTTT. It codes for CSASVPGTSNQPQHF.

CDR3 sequence: CASSALGMQPQHF. CDR3 nucleotide sequence: TGTGCCAGTTCTGCGCTCGGGATGCAGCCCCAGCATTTT. This chain uses TRBV19 with TRBJ1-5; D is unresolved. V was trimmed by 8 bases and J by 7 bases, leaving 15 bases between them. The CDR3 runs 13 residues. Germline V gene data show CDR1 as LNHDA and CDR2 as SQIVND (reference sequence).

The gene calls are TRBV5-1 and TRBJ2-7; the D is unclear. V was clipped by 5 bases and J by 0 bases, with 12 bases between them. The CDR3 consists of 14 residues. Germline V lookup: CDR1 SGHRS, CDR2 YFSETQ. CDR3 residues: CASRGQASSYEQYF. As DNA, the CDR3 is TGCGCCAGCAGAGGGCAGGCCTCCTCCTACGAGCAGTACTTC.

This rearrangement joins TRBV25-1 to TRBJ1-1; no reliable D call. The CDR3 totals 17 residues. CDR1 and CDR2 from the germline V gene are MGHDK and SYGVNS. V lost 1 base to trimming and J lost 1 base, with 16 bases between them. This chain's CDR3 is CASSESPGIMRNTEAFF. The CDR3 region has the DNA TGTGCCAGCAGTGAATCCCCCGGCATCATGAGGAACACTGAAGCTTTCTTT. Full variable domain (missing parts from reference TRBV25-1 and TRBJ1-1): EADIYQTPRYLVIGTGKKITLECSQTMGHDKMYWYQQDPGMELHLIHYSYGVNSTEKGDLSSESTVSRIRTEHFPLTLESARPSHTSQYLCASSESPGIMRNTEAFFGQGTRLTVV.

This sequence joins TRBV19 and TRBJ2-7, with D perhaps TRBD2 (6 bases). Germline V lookup: CDR1 LNHDA, CDR2 SQIVND (reference sequence). V was trimmed by 9 bases and J by 3 bases, leaving 9 bases between them. The CDR3 consists of 11 residues. CDR3 protein: CASGTYYEQYF. The CDR3 nucleotides are TGTGCCAGCGGGACTTACTACGAGCAGTACTTC.

The genes are TRBV19 and TRBJ1-4; a weak D match, TRBD1 (5 bases). V lost 5 bases to trimming and J lost 8 bases, with 12 bases between them. This CDR3 is built from 13 residues. Germline V gives CDR1 LNHDA, CDR2 SQIVND (reference sequence). The CDR3 nucleotides read TGTGCCAGTAGTTCATGGGGGGAAGAAAAACTGTTTTTT. Translated: CASSSWGEEKLFF.

This rearrangement joins TRBV11-2 to TRBJ1-3; D call uncertain. The V gene's germline CDR1 is SGHAT and CDR2 FQNNGV. The CDR3 is 18 amino acids. V was cut by 5 bases and J by 0 bases, with 20 bases left in between. CDR3 in amino acids: CASSTNRGGASSGNTIYF. The CDR3 DNA follows: TGTGCCAGCAGCACGAATCGAGGTGGTGCAAGCTCTGGAAACACCATATATTTT. Combining the CDR3 with reference TRBV11-2 and TRBJ1-3 gives the whole variable domain EAGVAQSPRYKIIEKRQSVAFWCNPISGHATLYWYQQILGQGPKLLIQFQNNGVVDDSQLPKDRFSAERLKGVDSTLKIQPAKLEDSAVYLCASSTNRGGASSGNTIYFGEGSWLTVV.

V is TRBV9 and J is TRBJ2-7, with D unclear. The CDR3 runs 14 residues. The germline gives CDR1 SGDLS, CDR2 YYNGEE. V shed 0 bases and J shed 7 bases, with 14 bases lying between them. For the CDR3, the DNA is TGTGCCAGCAGCGTAGGTCCCCAGTTGTATGAGCAGTACTTC. Its protein product is CASSVGPQLYEQYF.

The rearrangement joins TRBV11-2 to TRBJ1-6; 7 nucleotides line up with TRBD1. J gave up 5 bases and V 6 bases, and 4 bases lay outside the gene matches. The germline CDR1 and CDR2 sequences are SGHAT and FQNNGV. The CDR3 runs 14 residues. CDR3 in DNA: TGTGCCAGCAGAGAGGGACAGCATAATTCACCCCTCCACTTT. It codes for CASREGQHNSPLHF.

The V gene is TRBV4-1, the J gene TRBJ2-3; D may be TRBD1 (6 bases). The CDR3 is made up of 16 amino acids. Between the trimmed V and J ends, which lost 0 bases and 2 bases, there was a span of 12 bases. Germline V gene sequence: CDR1 MGHRA, CDR2 YSYEKL. DNA of the CDR3: TGCGCCAGCAGCCAAGATATGACAGGATTCACAGATACGCAGTATTTT. Translating gives CASSQDMTGFTDTQYF.

This sequence joins TRBV7-9 and TRBJ1-4; D is possibly TRBD1 (5 bases). The CDR3 has 14 amino acids. Trimming took off 4 bases at V and 8 bases at J, with 14 bases between the two ends. Germline values: CDR1 SEHNR, CDR2 FQNEAQ (reference sequence). As DNA, the CDR3 is TGTGCCAGCAGCTCCAGGGCGGGAGACGAAAAACTGTTTTTT. It specifies CASSSRAGDEKLFF.

The chain employs TRBV7-9 and TRBJ2-6; 7 bases fit TRBD1. In germline, CDR1 is SEHNR, CDR2 FQNEAQ (reference sequence). V shed 4 bases and J 1 base; nucleotides not matched to a gene: 13. This CDR3 contains 19 residues. The CDR3 region has the DNA TGTGCCAGCAGCTCTCTCCGGGACAGACGGACGTCTGGGGCCAACGTCCTGACTTTC. This sequence encodes CASSSLRDRRTSGANVLTF.

The chain couples TRBV11-3 to TRBJ2-1, with 12 bases fitting TRBD2. V trimming: 4 bases; J trimming: 6 bases; junction bases outside the gene matches: 1. The CDR3 sequence is 14 residues long. Germline V lookup: CDR1 SGHNT, CDR2 YENEEA. The CDR3 loop is CASSSSGGGNEQFF. The DNA for the CDR3 is TGTGCCAGCAGCTCTAGCGGGGGGGGCAATGAGCAGTTCTTC.

The chain uses TRBV20-1 and TRBJ1-4; TRBD1 matches 11 bases. Per germline, CDR1 DFQATT and CDR2 SNEGSKA (reference sequence). V lost 3 bases and J lost 8; bases outside the gene matches: 8. The CDR3 runs 15 residues. The DNA for the CDR3 is TGCAGTGCTAGTGCCGGGACAGGGGGTTGGGAAAAACTGTTTTTT. Translated: CSASAGTGGWEKLFF.

This clone was recorded many times. The CDR3: CASSQDPDRALGSNQPQHF. The DNA for the CDR3 is TGCGCCAGCAGCCAAGATCCGGACAGGGCTTTGGGGAGCAATCAGCCCCAGCATTTT. The chain couples TRBV4-1 to TRBJ1-5, with 8 bases matching TRBD1. Trimming removed 0 bases from V and 1 base from J; junction bases left unmatched: 11. Germline-derived CDR1 and CDR2 are MGHRA and YSYEKL. The CDR3 is 19 residues long.

This chain links TRBV14 with TRBJ1-5; no definite D call. This CDR3 is 13 amino acids long. The V end was cut by 2 bases, the J end by 3 bases, with 5 bases between. Germline V gene lookup returns CDR1 SGHDN and CDR2 FVKESK. The CDR3 here is CASSQQTNQPQHF. The CDR3 region has the DNA TGTGCCAGCAGCCAACAGACCAATCAGCCCCAGCATTTT.

This chain joins TRBV12-3 or TRBV12-4 and TRBJ1-2; D remains unclear. Trimming stripped 3 bases from V and 7 bases from J, with 12 bases between. The CDR3 runs 13 residues. The DNA of the CDR3 is TGTGCCAGCAGTTTCGACCTTACCGCTGGCTACACCTTC. Residues: CASSFDLTAGYTF.

This chain connects TRBV11-2 to TRBJ1-1, with unresolved D. V lost 6 bases and J 3 bases, leaving 5 bases between the germline ends. This CDR3 spans 11 amino acids. CDR1 is SGHAT, CDR2 FQNNGV, per germline. The CDR3 nucleotides read TGTGCCAGCAGGGAATACACTGAAGCTTTCTTT. Protein: CASREYTEAFF.

The chain carries TRBV6-2 or TRBV6-3 and TRBJ2-7, with TRBD1 matching over 11 bases. The CDR3 is made up of 15 amino acids. Trimming cost V 5 bases and J 3 bases; bases outside gene matches: 6. CDR1 and CDR2 (germline): MNHEY, SVGEGT. The CDR3 spells CASSQGQGANYEQYF. The CDR3 bases are TGTGCCAGCAGTCAAGGACAGGGGGCTAACTACGAGCAGTACTTC.

This chain uses TRBV5-4 with TRBJ1-2, with 9 positions matching TRBD1. The V gene's germline CDR1 is SGHNT and CDR2 YYREEE (reference sequence). V gave up 1 base and J gave up 2 bases; unmatched junction bases: 3. This CDR3 spans 15 amino acids. For the CDR3, the DNA is TGTGCCAGCAGCTTGTCACAGGGGGCGAACTATGGCTACACCTTC. It codes for CASSLSQGANYGYTF.

This chain connects TRBV7-2 to TRBJ2-2, with D unresolved. Trimming took 0 bases from V and 6 from J, leaving 14 bases between them. The CDR3 length is 16 residues. In germline, CDR1 is SGHTA, CDR2 FQGNSA. As DNA, the CDR3 is TGTGCCAGCAGCTTAGCGAGCCTCCCCGGAGCCGGGGAGCTGTTTTTT. Encoded protein: CASSLASLPGAGELFF.